Listed below are T cell receptor beta chains from one sample, sequenced in a study of T cells after yellow fever vaccination. TCRdb called the 5' RACE reads again in MiXCR, with one record for every CDR3 protein. The sample has around 250,000 distinct CDR3 sequences, about 7.1% seen once; the top ten hold roughly 0.93%. Sequencing used CD4+ T cells sorted from PBMCs, obtained 15 days after the yellow fever booster vaccination. Receptors were obtained from a man aged 30-40 years who received the YFV17D yellow fever vaccine. Each CDR3 is given with its conserved first and last residue. Fields, in order: CDR3 DNA, CDR3 protein, D gene, J gene, V gene, clone size. A D gene is named only where the DNA matches it firmly. Expanded clones get a size class; other rows say once, few or many, or leave the size out.

DNA: TGCGCCAACCCTACAGGGTTGGGGAGCGAGCAGTACTTC
CDR3: CANPTGLGSEQYF
D: .
J: TRBJ2-7
V: TRBV5-1
size: .

DNA: TGTGCCAGCAGACCCGGGACTAGCAAATACAATGAGCAGTTCTTC
CDR3: CASRPGTSKYNEQFF
D: TRBD2
J: TRBJ2-1
V: TRBV6-2/TRBV6-3
size: few

DNA: TGCGCCAGCTCCGTGGGAGGAGGAAATACGCAGTATTTT
CDR3: CASSVGGGNTQYF
D: .
J: TRBJ2-3
V: TRBV4-3
size: few

DNA: TGTGCCAGCAGCCCGAGGGAGAAACTCTACAATGAGCAGTTCTTC
CDR3: CASSPREKLYNEQFF
D: .
J: TRBJ2-1
V: TRBV9
size: few

DNA: TGTGCCAGCAGTTTAGGCGCCCATAGCGGGGGATGGGATACGCAGTATTTT
CDR3: CASSLGAHSGGWDTQYF
D: TRBD2
J: TRBJ2-3
V: TRBV12-3/TRBV12-4
size: .

DNA: TGTGCCAGCAGCTTAGGATTATCAGCGGGAGGGCAGGGAGAGACCCAGTACTTC
CDR3: CASSLGLSAGGQGETQYF
D: TRBD2
J: TRBJ2-5
V: TRBV11-2
size: .

DNA: TGTGCCAGCAGCCAAGCGGGGGGGGCGGGACGGCAAGAGACCCAGTACTTC
CDR3: CASSQAGGAGRQETQYF
D: TRBD2
J: TRBJ2-5
V: TRBV3-1
size: many

DNA: TGCGCCAGCAGCGAGGGGCCGGGGCGCACCGGGGAGCTGTTTTTT
CDR3: CASSEGPGRTGELFF
D: .
J: TRBJ2-2
V: TRBV5-1
size: .

DNA: TGTGCCATCAGTGAGGGACCGACTAGGGGAAGTGTTGAGCAGTTCTTC
CDR3: CAISEGPTRGSVEQFF
D: .
J: TRBJ2-1
V: TRBV10-3
size: many

DNA: TGTGCCAGCAGCTTAGCAACGACTAGCGGGAGGGGGACCTACAATGAGCAGTTCTTC
CDR3: CASSLATTSGRGTYNEQFF
D: TRBD2
J: TRBJ2-1
V: TRBV7-2
size: few

DNA: TGCAGTGCTAGACCGCAGGGCCGCCACCAAGAGACCCAGTACTTC
CDR3: CSARPQGRHQETQYF
D: .
J: TRBJ2-5
V: TRBV20-1
size: .

DNA: TGCAGTGCCTCGGGGGGACTAGCGGGCAAAAACCCTCTATCCGAGCAGTACTTC
CDR3: CSASGGLAGKNPLSEQYF
D: TRBD2
J: TRBJ2-7
V: TRBV20-1
size: few

DNA: TGTGCCAGCCTGGGAGGGGGCGCGTTAGAGACCCAGTACTTC
CDR3: CASLGGGALETQYF
D: .
J: TRBJ2-5
V: TRBV5-6
size: few

DNA: TGCAGTGCTTATAACGGGATTTCCTACGAGCAGTACTTC
CDR3: CSAYNGISYEQYF
D: .
J: TRBJ2-7
V: TRBV20-1
size: many

DNA: TGTGCCAGCAGCGTTAGCGGGAGGAGTGACAATGAGCAGTTCTTC
CDR3: CASSVSGRSDNEQFF
D: TRBD2
J: TRBJ2-1
V: TRBV9
size: few

DNA: TGTGCCAGCTCACCCTCCGACCATGAGCAGTTCTTC
CDR3: CASSPSDHEQFF
D: .
J: TRBJ2-1
V: TRBV18
size: .

DNA: TGCAGTGCTAGAGGAATGTGGGGTCCCGGGTCACCCCTCCACTTT
CDR3: CSARGMWGPGSPLHF
D: .
J: TRBJ1-6
V: TRBV20-1
size: many

DNA: TGTGCCTCTTCCGGGAAAGGGGAGCTGTTTTTT
CDR3: CASSGKGELFF
D: .
J: TRBJ2-2
V: TRBV12-3/TRBV12-4
size: many

DNA: TGTGCCAGCAGCCAGACTAGCGGGAGGGTTGGTGAGCAGTTCTTC
CDR3: CASSQTSGRVGEQFF
D: TRBD2
J: TRBJ2-1
V: TRBV7-9
size: .

DNA: TGTGCCAGCAGCTTAGATCGAGTTCGGGAGACCCAGTACTTC
CDR3: CASSLDRVRETQYF
D: .
J: TRBJ2-5
V: TRBV11-2
size: few

DNA: TGTGCCAGCAGCCGGGACTACCCCTCCTACGAGCAGTACTTC
CDR3: CASSRDYPSYEQYF
D: TRBD2
J: TRBJ2-7
V: TRBV14
size: many

DNA: TGCAGTGCTAGAGATCTAACTTACAATGAGCAGTTCTTC
CDR3: CSARDLTYNEQFF
D: .
J: TRBJ2-1
V: TRBV20-1
size: few

DNA: TGCAGTGCTAGGACCGGGACCTTGAGCTCCTACGAGCAGTACTTC
CDR3: CSARTGTLSSYEQYF
D: .
J: TRBJ2-7
V: TRBV20-1
size: many

DNA: TGTGCCAGCAGTAGCGGGAGGCCCGCTTCCTACGAGCAGTACTTC
CDR3: CASSSGRPASYEQYF
D: TRBD2
J: TRBJ2-7
V: TRBV6-2/TRBV6-3
size: many

DNA: TGCAGTGCTAGAGGAACGGTTTTGAACACTGAAGCTTTCTTT
CDR3: CSARGTVLNTEAFF
D: .
J: TRBJ1-1
V: TRBV20-1
size: .

DNA: TGTGCCAGCCAGATTGCCCCGGGTAGCGGCGCGCAGTTCTTC
CDR3: CASQIAPGSGAQFF
D: .
J: TRBJ2-1
V: TRBV6-2/TRBV6-3
size: .

DNA: TGTGCCAGCAGCTTATCAGCGGACTCCTACGAGCAGTACTTC
CDR3: CASSLSADSYEQYF
D: .
J: TRBJ2-7
V: TRBV7-3
size: .

DNA: TGTGCCAGCAGCGCAGACAGGGGAGTAAACACCATATATTTT
CDR3: CASSADRGVNTIYF
D: TRBD1
J: TRBJ1-3
V: TRBV9
size: .

DNA: TGTGCCAGCAGCCAAGATGTGAGTGGCCCGAACCAAGAGACCCAGTACTTC
CDR3: CASSQDVSGPNQETQYF
D: .
J: TRBJ2-5
V: TRBV4-2
size: .

DNA: TGTGCCAGCAGCCAGGAGGGACACAAGAGGAAGAACACTGAAGCTTTCTTT
CDR3: CASSQEGHKRKNTEAFF
D: .
J: TRBJ1-1
V: TRBV3-1
size: .

DNA: TGTGCCAGTACCCCAGGGGTTGTATCCTACAATGAGCAGTTCTTC
CDR3: CASTPGVVSYNEQFF
D: .
J: TRBJ2-1
V: TRBV19
size: few

DNA: TGCGCCAGCAGCTTGGGGAGGGCCCTCTACGAGCAGTACTTC
CDR3: CASSLGRALYEQYF
D: .
J: TRBJ2-7
V: TRBV5-1
size: many

DNA: TGTGCCAGCAGTTACCCCGGACTAGCGGGACGCAATGAGCAGTTCTTC
CDR3: CASSYPGLAGRNEQFF
D: TRBD2
J: TRBJ2-1
V: TRBV6-2/TRBV6-3
size: .

DNA: TGCAGTGCTAGAAGGGACTTCGGGGGGCAGTACTACGAGCAGTACTTC
CDR3: CSARRDFGGQYYEQYF
D: .
J: TRBJ2-7
V: TRBV20-1
size: .

DNA: TGTGCCAGCTCACCACCTAGCGGCTCCTACGAGCAGTACTTC
CDR3: CASSPPSGSYEQYF
D: .
J: TRBJ2-7
V: TRBV18
size: .

DNA: TGTGCCAGCAGCATCTCTAGCACCGGGGAGCTGTTTTTT
CDR3: CASSISSTGELFF
D: .
J: TRBJ2-2
V: TRBV7-9
size: few

DNA: TGCGCCAGCAGCCAGGGAGAACAGGAATTCTATGGCTACACCTTC
CDR3: CASSQGEQEFYGYTF
D: .
J: TRBJ1-2
V: TRBV4-3
size: .

DNA: TGTGCCAGCAGCCTCGAGGTGACCGGGGAGCTGTTTTTT
CDR3: CASSLEVTGELFF
D: .
J: TRBJ2-2
V: TRBV3-1
size: many

DNA: TGTGCCAGCAGCTCCAGGGGAGGAACCGGGGAGCTGTTTTTT
CDR3: CASSSRGGTGELFF
D: .
J: TRBJ2-2
V: TRBV7-2
size: .

DNA: TGTGCCACCAGTCGACAACAGGGGGGATATGGCTACACCTTC
CDR3: CATSRQQGGYGYTF
D: TRBD1
J: TRBJ1-2
V: TRBV15
size: few

DNA: TGTGCCAGCAGCTTAGCGGCGGGAGGGCCCGATGAGCAGTTCTTC
CDR3: CASSLAAGGPDEQFF
D: TRBD2
J: TRBJ2-1
V: TRBV7-9
size: .

DNA: TGTGCCAGCAGCTCCCCGGGGGGGGGCGACTATGGCTACACCTTC
CDR3: CASSSPGGGDYGYTF
D: .
J: TRBJ1-2
V: TRBV7-2
size: .

DNA: TGCAGCATTGATGGATGGAACGGGGAGCTGTTTTTT
CDR3: CSIDGWNGELFF
D: .
J: TRBJ2-2
V: TRBV29-1
size: many

DNA: TGCAGTGCCACTCAGGGGCTGAGTGGCTACACCTTC
CDR3: CSATQGLSGYTF
D: .
J: TRBJ1-2
V: TRBV20-1
size: many

DNA: TGCAGTGCTAGTAGTCCTAGCGGCATCTCCTACGAGCAGTACTTC
CDR3: CSASSPSGISYEQYF
D: TRBD2
J: TRBJ2-7
V: TRBV20-1
size: .

DNA: TGCAGCGTTTCTGTCAGTAACTATGGCTACACCTTC
CDR3: CSVSVSNYGYTF
D: .
J: TRBJ1-2
V: TRBV29-1
size: .

DNA: TGTGCCAGCAGCCAAGGTTACAGGTGGAACACTGAAGCTTTCTTT
CDR3: CASSQGYRWNTEAFF
D: .
J: TRBJ1-1
V: TRBV3-1
size: few

DNA: TGTGCCAGCAGCTTGGCAGGGATTAGCAATCAGCCCCAGCATTTT
CDR3: CASSLAGISNQPQHF
D: .
J: TRBJ1-5
V: TRBV5-6
size: many

DNA: TGTGCCAGCAGAGAGGGTCCTGAAGCTTTCTTT
CDR3: CASREGPEAFF
D: .
J: TRBJ1-1
V: TRBV12-3/TRBV12-4
size: few

DNA: TGTGCCAGCTCAACCTTGGGGCGGGACCAAGAGACCCAGTACTTC
CDR3: CASSTLGRDQETQYF
D: .
J: TRBJ2-5
V: TRBV18
size: .

DNA: TGCGCCAGCAGCTTGGAGAGGAGGTCAGATACGCAGTATTTT
CDR3: CASSLERRSDTQYF
D: .
J: TRBJ2-3
V: TRBV5-1
size: .

DNA: TGTGCCATCAGTGAGTCCGGGACAATCAGTGAAGCTTTCTTT
CDR3: CAISESGTISEAFF
D: .
J: TRBJ1-1
V: TRBV10-3
size: many

DNA: TGTGCCAGCTCACCGCCCGGGACAGGGGGCCTCGGGGAGCTGTTTTTT
CDR3: CASSPPGTGGLGELFF
D: TRBD1
J: TRBJ2-2
V: TRBV18
size: few